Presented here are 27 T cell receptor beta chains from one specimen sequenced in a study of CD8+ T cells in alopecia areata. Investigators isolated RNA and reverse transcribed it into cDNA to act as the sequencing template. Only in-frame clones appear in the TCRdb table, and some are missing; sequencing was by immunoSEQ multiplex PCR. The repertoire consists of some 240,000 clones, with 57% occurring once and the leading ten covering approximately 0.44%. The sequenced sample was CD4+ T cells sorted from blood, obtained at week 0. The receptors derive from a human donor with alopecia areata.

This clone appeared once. CDR3 in DNA: TGCGCCAGTAGGGGCCGGGTCTTCTTCTACGAGCAGTACTTC. Its protein product is CASRGRVFFYEQYF. The chain joins TRBV10-1 to TRBJ2-7, with D possibly TRBD1 on 5 matching bases. This CDR3 region has 14 residues. Germline loops: CDR1 WNHNN, CDR2 SYGVQD (reference sequence). With 9 bases removed from V and 3 bases from J, the gap between germline ends came to 18 bases.

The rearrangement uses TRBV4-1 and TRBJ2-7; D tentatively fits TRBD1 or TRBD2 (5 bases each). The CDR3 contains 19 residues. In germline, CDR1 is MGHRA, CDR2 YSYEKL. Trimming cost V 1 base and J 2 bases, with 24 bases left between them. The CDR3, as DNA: TGCGCCAGCAGCCAAGTTCAATTTCGTGTAGGGACCGAAGCCTACGAGCAGTACTTC. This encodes CASSQVQFRVGTEAYEQYF.

The CDR3 nucleotides read TGCGCCAGCAGCTTGGATGTCAGGGGCTACGAGCAGTACTTC. Translating gives CASSLDVRGYEQYF. V is TRBV5-1 and J is TRBJ2-7, with D perhaps TRBD1 (6 bases). V lost 0 bases and J lost 3, with 10 bases in between. Looked up from germline, CDR1 is SGHRS and CDR2 is YFSETQ. This CDR3 is built from 14 residues.

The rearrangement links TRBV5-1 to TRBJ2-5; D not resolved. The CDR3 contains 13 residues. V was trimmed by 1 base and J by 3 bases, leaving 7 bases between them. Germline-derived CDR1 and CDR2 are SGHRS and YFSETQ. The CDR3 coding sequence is TGCGCCAGCAGCTTGATGTCGGAAGAGACCCAGTACTTC. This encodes CASSLMSEETQYF.

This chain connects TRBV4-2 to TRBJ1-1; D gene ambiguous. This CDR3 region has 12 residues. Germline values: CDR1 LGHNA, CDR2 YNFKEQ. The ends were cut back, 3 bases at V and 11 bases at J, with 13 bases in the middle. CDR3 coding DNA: TGTGCCAGCAGCCAGGGTGACACGTTCGCTTTCTTT. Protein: CASSQGDTFAFF.

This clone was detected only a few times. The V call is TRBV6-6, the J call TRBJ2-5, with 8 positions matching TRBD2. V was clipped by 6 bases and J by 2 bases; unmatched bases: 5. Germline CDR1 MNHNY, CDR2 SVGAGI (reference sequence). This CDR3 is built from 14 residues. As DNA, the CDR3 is TGTGCCAGCAGATTAGCGGGGACTCAAGAGACCCAGTACTTC. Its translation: CASRLAGTQETQYF.

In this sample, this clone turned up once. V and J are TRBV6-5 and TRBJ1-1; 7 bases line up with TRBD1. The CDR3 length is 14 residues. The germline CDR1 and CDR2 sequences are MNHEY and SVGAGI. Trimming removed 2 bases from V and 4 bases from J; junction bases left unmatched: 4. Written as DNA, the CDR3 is TGTGCCAGCAGTTACAGGGGGCAGGGCACTGAAGCTTTCTTT. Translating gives CASSYRGQGTEAFF.

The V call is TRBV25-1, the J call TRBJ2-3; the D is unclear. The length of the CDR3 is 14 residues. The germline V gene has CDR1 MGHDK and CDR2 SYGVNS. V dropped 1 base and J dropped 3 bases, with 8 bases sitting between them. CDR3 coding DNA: TGTGCCAGCAGTGAATTCGGGCGGACAGATACGCAGTATTTT. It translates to CASSEFGRTDTQYF.

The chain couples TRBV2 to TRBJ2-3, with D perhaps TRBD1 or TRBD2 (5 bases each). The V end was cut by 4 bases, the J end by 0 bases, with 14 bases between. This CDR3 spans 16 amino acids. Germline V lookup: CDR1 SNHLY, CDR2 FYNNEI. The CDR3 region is CASSGIGTTSTDTQYF. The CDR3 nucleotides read TGTGCCAGCAGTGGAATAGGGACCACTAGCACAGATACGCAGTATTTT. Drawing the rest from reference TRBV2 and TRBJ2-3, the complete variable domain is EPEVTQTPSHQVTQMGQEVILRCVPISNHLYFYWYRQILGQKVEFLVSFYNNEISEKSEIFDDQFSVERPDGSNFTLKIRSTKLEDSAMYFCASSGIGTTSTDTQYFGPGTRLTVL.

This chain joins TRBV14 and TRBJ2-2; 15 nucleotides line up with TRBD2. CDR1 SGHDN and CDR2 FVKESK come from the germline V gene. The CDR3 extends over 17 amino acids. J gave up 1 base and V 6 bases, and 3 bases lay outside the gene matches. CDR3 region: CASRPGLAGGNTGELFF. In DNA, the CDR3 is TGTGCCAGCAGACCGGGACTAGCGGGAGGGAACACCGGGGAGCTGTTTTTT. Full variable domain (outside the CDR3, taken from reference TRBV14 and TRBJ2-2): EAGVTQFPSHSVIEKGQTVTLRCDPISGHDNLYWYRRVMGKEIKFLLHFVKESKQDESGMPNNRFLAERTGGTYSTLKVQPAELEDSGVYFCASRPGLAGGNTGELFFGEGSRLTVL.

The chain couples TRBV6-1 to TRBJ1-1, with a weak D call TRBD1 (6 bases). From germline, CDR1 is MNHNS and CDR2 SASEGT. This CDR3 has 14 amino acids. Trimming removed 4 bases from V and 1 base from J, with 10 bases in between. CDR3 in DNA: TGTGCCAGCAGTGCCCGGACAGAGAACACTGAAGCTTTCTTT. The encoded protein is CASSARTENTEAFF.

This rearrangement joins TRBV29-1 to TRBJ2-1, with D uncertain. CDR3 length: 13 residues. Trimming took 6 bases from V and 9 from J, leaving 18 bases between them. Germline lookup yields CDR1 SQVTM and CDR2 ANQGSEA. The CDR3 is CSVKTPTGGEQFF. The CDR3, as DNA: TGCAGCGTAAAGACCCCGACGGGCGGTGAGCAGTTCTTC.

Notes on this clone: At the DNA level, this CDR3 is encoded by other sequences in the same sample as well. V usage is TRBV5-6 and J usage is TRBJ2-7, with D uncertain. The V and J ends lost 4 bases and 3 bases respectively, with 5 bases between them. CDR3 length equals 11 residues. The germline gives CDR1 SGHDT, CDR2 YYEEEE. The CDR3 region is CASSLNYEQYF. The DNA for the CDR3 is TGTGCCAGCAGCCTTAACTACGAGCAGTACTTC.

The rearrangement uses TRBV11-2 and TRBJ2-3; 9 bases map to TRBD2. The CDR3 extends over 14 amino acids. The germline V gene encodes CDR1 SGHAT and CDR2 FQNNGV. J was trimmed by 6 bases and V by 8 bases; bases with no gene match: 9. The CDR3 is CASGVGGGADTQYF. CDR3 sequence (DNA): TGTGCCAGCGGAGTTGGCGGGGGGGCGGATACGCAGTATTTT.

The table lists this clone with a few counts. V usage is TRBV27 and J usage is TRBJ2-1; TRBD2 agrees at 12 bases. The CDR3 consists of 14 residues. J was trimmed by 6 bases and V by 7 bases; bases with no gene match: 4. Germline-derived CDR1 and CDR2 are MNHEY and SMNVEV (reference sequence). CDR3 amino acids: CASNRLAGVNEQFF. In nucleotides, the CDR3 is TGTGCCAGCAATCGACTAGCGGGGGTCAATGAGCAGTTCTTC.

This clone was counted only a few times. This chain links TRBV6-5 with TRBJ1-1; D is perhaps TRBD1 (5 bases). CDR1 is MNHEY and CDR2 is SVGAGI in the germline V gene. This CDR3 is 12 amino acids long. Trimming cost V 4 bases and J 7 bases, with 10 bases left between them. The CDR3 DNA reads TGTGCCAGCAGTTCTCAGGGTTATGAAGCTTTCTTT. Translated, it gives CASSSQGYEAFF.

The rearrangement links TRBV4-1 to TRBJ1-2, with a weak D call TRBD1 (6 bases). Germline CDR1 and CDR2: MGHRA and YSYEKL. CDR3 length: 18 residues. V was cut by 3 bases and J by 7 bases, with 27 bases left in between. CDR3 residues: CASSQRFYTDSRRSGYTF. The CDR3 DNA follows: TGCGCCAGCAGCCAGAGATTCTATACGGACAGCCGACGAAGTGGCTACACCTTC.

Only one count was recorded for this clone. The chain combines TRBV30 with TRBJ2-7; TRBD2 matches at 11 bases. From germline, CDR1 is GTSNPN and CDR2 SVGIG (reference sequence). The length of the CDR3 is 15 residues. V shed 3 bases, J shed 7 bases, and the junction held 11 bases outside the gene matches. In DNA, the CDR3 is TGTGCCTGGAGGTTCAAGACTAGCGGGATGGGTGAGCAGTACTTC. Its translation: CAWRFKTSGMGEQYF.

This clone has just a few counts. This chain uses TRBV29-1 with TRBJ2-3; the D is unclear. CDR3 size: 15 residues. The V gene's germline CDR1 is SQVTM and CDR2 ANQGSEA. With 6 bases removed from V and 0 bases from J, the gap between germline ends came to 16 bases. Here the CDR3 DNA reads TGCAGCGTAGCTAAACGACACGCTAGCACAGATACGCAGTATTTT. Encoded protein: CSVAKRHASTDTQYF.

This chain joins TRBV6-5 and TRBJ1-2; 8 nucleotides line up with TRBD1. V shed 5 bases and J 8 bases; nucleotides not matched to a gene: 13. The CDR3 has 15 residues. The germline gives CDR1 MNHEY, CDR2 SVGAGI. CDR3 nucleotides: TGTGCCAGCAGTGTTACCTCCGACAGGGGAGGAGGCTACACCTTC. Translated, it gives CASSVTSDRGGGYTF.

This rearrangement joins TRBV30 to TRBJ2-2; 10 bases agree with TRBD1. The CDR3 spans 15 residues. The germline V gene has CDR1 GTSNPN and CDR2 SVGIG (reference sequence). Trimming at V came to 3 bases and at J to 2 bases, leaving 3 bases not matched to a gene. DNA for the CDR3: TGTGCCTGGAGCAGGGACAGGGGTAACACCGGGGAGCTGTTTTTT. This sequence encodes CAWSRDRGNTGELFF. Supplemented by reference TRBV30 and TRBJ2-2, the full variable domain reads SQTIHQWPATLVQPVGSPLSLECTVEGTSNPNLYWYRQAAGRGLQLLFYSVGIGQISSEVPQNLSASRPQDRQFILSSKKLLLSDSGFYLCAWSRDRGNTGELFFGEGSRLTVL.

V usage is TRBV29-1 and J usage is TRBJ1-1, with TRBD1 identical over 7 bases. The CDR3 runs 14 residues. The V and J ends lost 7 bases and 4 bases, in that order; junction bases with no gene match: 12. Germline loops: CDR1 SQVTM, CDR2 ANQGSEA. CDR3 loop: CSDNRGGGFTEAFF. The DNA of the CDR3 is TGCAGCGATAACAGGGGCGGAGGGTTCACTGAAGCTTTCTTT.

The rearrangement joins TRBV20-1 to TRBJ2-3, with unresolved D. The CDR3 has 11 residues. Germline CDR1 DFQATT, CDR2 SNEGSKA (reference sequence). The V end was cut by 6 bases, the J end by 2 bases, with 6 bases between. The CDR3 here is CSAFATDTQYF. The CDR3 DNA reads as TGCAGTGCCTTTGCCACAGATACGCAGTATTTT.

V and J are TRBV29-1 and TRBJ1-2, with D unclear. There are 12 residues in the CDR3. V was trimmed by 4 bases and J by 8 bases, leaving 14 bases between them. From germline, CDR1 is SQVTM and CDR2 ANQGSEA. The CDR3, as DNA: TGCAGCGTTGGTGTGCCTCACCAGGGCTACACCTTC. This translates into CSVGVPHQGYTF.

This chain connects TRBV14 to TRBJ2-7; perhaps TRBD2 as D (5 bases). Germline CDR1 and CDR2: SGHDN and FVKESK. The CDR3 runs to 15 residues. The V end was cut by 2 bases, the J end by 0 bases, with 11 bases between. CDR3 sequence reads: CASSQIRGPSYEQYF. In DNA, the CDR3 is TGTGCCAGCAGCCAAATCCGAGGGCCCTCCTACGAGCAGTACTTC.

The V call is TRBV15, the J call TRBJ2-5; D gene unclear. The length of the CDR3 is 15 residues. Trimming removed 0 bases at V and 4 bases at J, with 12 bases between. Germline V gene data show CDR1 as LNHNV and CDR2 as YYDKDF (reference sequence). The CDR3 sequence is CATSRDRVGRETQYF. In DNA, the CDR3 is TGTGCCACCAGCAGAGATCGGGTTGGCAGAGAGACCCAGTACTTC.

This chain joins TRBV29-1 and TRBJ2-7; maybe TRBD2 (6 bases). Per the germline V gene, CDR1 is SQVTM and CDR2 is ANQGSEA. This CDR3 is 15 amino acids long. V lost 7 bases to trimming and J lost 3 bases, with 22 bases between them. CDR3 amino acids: CSASPLSGYNYEQYF. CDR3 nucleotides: TGCAGCGCTTCCCCCCTTAGCGGATACAACTACGAGCAGTACTTC.